This record covers a single T cell receptor (beta chain). Its antigen is unidentified. Primers for the PCR totalled 60 Vbeta and 13 Jbeta. The method was immunoSEQ multiplex PCR; TCRdb's version includes in-frame clones alone and lacks a portion of them. This table holds 130,000 or so clones, over 75% found once. CDR3 length equals 14 residues. With 5 bases clipped from V and 0 bases from J, the junction kept 3 bases outside the gene matches. Germline V CDR1 and CDR2: MDHEN, SYDVKM. This sample was taken from a study of cytomegalovirus exposure and HLA in healthy donors. Whole-study findings and limits: HLA allele associations emerged for around 15,000 TCR beta sequences in a later analysis, at 0.05 false discovery rate. Researchers reported that a few CMV-associated chains were confirmed in vitro as CMV antigen-specific.

Donors sampled were nominally healthy, though unrecorded immune exposures were likely. Sequenced input: PBMCs. The clonotype was recovered from a male donor in good health and CMV-seropositive. The V gene is TRBV28, the J gene TRBJ2-7; 8 bases map to TRBD1. The CDR3 sequence: CASSVTGASYEQYF. Written as DNA, the CDR3 is TGTGCCAGCAGTGTGACAGGGGCCTCCTACGAGCAGTACTTC.